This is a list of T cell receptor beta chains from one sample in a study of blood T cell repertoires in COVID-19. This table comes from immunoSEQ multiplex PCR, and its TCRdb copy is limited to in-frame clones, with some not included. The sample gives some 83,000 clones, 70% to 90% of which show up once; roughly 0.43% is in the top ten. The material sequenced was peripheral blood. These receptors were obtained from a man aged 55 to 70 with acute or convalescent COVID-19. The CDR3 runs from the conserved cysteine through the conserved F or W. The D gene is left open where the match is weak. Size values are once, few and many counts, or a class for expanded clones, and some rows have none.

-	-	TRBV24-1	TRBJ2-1	TGTGCCACCAGTGATTCAGTGGGGAGCTCCTACAATGAGCAGTTCTTC	CATSDSVGSSYNEQFF
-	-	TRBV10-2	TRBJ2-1	TGCGCCAGCAGTGGGGGTACAGGGAATGAGCAGTTCTTC	CASSGGTGNEQFF
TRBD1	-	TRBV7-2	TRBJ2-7	TGTGCCAGCAGCTTAGAAGGGATTCGGCAGGGGGCGTGGGAGCAGTACTTC	CASSLEGIRQGAWEQYF
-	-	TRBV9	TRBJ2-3	TGTGCCAGCAGCGTAGGAAACGGGGAGGCAGATACGCAGTATTTT	CASSVGNGEADTQYF
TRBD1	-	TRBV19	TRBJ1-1	TGTGCCAGTAGTATTATTTGGAGGGGGGACAGGGTGTTCCATACTGAAGCTTTCTTT	CASSIIWRGDRVFHTEAFF
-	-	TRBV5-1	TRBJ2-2	TGCGCCAGCAGCTTAGACAATACCGGGGAGCTGTTTTTT	CASSLDNTGELFF
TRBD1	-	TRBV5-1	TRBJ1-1	TGCGCCAGCAGCGGCCAGGGGGCGGACACTGAAGCTTTCTTT	CASSGQGADTEAFF
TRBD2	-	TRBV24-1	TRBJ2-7	TGTGCCACCAGTGACACTAGCGGGGACACCTACGAGCAGTACTTC	CATSDTSGDTYEQYF
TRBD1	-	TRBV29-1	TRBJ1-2	TGCAGCGCCATGGACAGGGCTAACTATGGCTACACCTTC	CSAMDRANYGYTF
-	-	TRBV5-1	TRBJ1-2	TGCGCCAGCAGCTTCACAGGGATAGACTATGGCTACACCTTC	CASSFTGIDYGYTF
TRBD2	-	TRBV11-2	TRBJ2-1	TGTGCCAGCAGCTTAACCGCGGGACTAGCGGGAGGGTGGAATGAGCAGTTCTTC	CASSLTAGLAGGWNEQFF
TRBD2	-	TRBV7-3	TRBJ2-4	TGTGCCAGCAGCTTAGGCGGGGGTGCGAACATTCAGTACTTC	CASSLGGGANIQYF
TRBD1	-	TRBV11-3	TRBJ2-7	TGTGCCAGCAGCCAGACGACAGGGCCCTTAGTAGAGCAGTACTTC	CASSQTTGPLVEQYF
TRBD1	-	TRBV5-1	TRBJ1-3	TGCGCCAGCAGCTCTGGACAGGGGAGTGGAAACACCATATATTTT	CASSSGQGSGNTIYF
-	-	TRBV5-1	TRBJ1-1	TGCGCCAGCAGCTCCGGCTGGGGGCAGTCGAACACTGAAGCTTTCTTT	CASSSGWGQSNTEAFF
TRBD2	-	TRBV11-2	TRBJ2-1	TGTGCCAGCAGCCCAAACCTGCTAGCGGGAGGGCGGTATGAGCAGTTCTTC	CASSPNLLAGGRYEQFF
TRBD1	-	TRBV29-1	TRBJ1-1	TGCAGCGTTAAAACAGGGGGCGACACTGAAGCTTTCTTT	CSVKTGGDTEAFF
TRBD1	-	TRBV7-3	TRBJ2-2	TGTGCCAGCAGCCCGAAGACAGGGGCGAACACCGGGGAGCTGTTTTTT	CASSPKTGANTGELFF
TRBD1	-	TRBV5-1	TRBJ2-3	TGCGCCAGCAGCTTGGCCCGGGACAGGGAAGTTCCCACAGATACGCAGTATTTT	CASSLARDREVPTDTQYF
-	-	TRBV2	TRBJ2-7	TGTGCCAGCAGTGATGGGGGGGCTAACTACGAGCAGTACTTC	CASSDGGANYEQYF
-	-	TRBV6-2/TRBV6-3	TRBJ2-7	TGTGCCAGCAGTTACGTGGCTTACGAGCAGTACTTC	CASSYVAYEQYF
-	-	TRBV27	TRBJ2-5	TGTGCCAGCAGTTTCGCGTACCAAGAGACCCAGTACTTC	CASSFAYQETQYF
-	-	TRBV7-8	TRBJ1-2	TGTGCCAGCAGCTTAGAGGGGATCTATGGCTACACCTTC	CASSLEGIYGYTF
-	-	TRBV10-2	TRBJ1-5	TGCGCCAGCAGTGAATCAGGATTCAATCAGCCCCAGCATTTT	CASSESGFNQPQHF
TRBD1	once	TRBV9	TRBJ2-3	TGTGCCAGCAGCGGCCACAGGGGAACATGGGGGACAGATACGCAGTATTTT	CASSGHRGTWGTDTQYF
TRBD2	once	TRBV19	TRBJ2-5	TGTGCCAGTAGTATAGTACAAGCGGGAGGTGGGGAGACCCAGTACTTC	CASSIVQAGGGETQYF
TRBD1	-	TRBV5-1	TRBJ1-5	TGCGCCAGCAGCCCTGGCGTTGGAGGGGGCGGTCAGCCCCAGCATTTT	CASSPGVGGGGQPQHF
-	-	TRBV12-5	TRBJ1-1	TGTGCTAGTGGTTTACAACTGAACACTGAAGCTTTCTTT	CASGLQLNTEAFF
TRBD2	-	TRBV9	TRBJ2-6	TGTGCCAGCAGCGCGGGGGGAGCTGGGGCCAACGTCCTGACTTTC	CASSAGGAGANVLTF
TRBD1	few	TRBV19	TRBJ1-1	TGTGCCAGTAGTATCAGGGGGGCTGAAGCTTTCTTT	CASSIRGAEAFF
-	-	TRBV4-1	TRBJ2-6	TGCGCCAGCAGCCAACTCATACGGGGGGCGGCCTCTGGGGCCAACGTCCTGACTTTC	CASSQLIRGAASGANVLTF
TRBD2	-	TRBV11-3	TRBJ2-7	TGTGCCAGCAGCTCTGGTCGGGGGGCCTACGAGCAGTACTTC	CASSSGRGAYEQYF
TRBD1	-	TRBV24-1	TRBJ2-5	TGTGCCACCAGTGACCCCCGACAGGGACAAGAGACCCAGTACTTC	CATSDPRQGQETQYF
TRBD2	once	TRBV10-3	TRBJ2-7	TGTGCCATCAGTGAGGAGACTAGCGCCGAGGGGACCTACGAGCAGTACTTC	CAISEETSAEGTYEQYF
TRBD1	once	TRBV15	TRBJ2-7	TGTGCCACCAGCAGGGACAGGGGAGACTACGAGCAGTACTTC	CATSRDRGDYEQYF
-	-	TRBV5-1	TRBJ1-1	TGCGCCAGCAGCTTCTCCGCAGATAACACTGAAGCTTTCTTT	CASSFSADNTEAFF
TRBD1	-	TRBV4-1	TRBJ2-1	TGCGCCAGCAGCCTTGCCGGGACAGCCTACAATGAGCAGTTCTTC	CASSLAGTAYNEQFF
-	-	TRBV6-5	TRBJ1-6	TGTGCCAGCAACCAACAGGGTTATAATTCACCCCTCCACTTT	CASNQQGYNSPLHF
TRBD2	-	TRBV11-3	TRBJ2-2	TGTGCCAGCAGCGGACTAGCGGGAGGATGGACCGGGGAGCTGTTTTTT	CASSGLAGGWTGELFF
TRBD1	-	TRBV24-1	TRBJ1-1	TGTGCCACCAGTGATTCAGGGACAGTTCCGGCTTTCTTT	CATSDSGTVPAFF